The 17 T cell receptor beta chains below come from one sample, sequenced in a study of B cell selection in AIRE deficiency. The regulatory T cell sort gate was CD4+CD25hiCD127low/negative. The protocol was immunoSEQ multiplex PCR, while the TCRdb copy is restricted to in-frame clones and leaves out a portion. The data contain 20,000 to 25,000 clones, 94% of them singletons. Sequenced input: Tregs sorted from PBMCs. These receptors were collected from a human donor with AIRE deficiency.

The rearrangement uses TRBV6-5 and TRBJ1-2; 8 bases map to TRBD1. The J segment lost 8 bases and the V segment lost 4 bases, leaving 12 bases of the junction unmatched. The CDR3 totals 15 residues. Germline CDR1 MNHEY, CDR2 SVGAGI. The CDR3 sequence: CASSSPSGGEEGYTF. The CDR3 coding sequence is TGTGCCAGCAGTTCCCCCTCAGGGGGCGAAGAGGGCTACACCTTC.

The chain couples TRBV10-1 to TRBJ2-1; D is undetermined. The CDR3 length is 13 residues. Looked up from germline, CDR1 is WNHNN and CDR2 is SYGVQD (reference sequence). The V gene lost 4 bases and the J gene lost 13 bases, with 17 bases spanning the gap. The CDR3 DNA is TGCGCCAGCAGTGGTAACCGTCCCGGCGGCCAGTTCTTC. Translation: CASSGNRPGGQFF.

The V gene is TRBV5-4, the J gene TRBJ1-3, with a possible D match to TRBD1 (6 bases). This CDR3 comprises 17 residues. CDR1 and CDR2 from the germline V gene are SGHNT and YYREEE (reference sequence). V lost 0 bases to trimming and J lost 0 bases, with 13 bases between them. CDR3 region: CASSLGPRQDSGNTIYF. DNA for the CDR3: TGTGCCAGCAGCTTGGGACCACGACAGGACTCTGGAAACACCATATATTTT.

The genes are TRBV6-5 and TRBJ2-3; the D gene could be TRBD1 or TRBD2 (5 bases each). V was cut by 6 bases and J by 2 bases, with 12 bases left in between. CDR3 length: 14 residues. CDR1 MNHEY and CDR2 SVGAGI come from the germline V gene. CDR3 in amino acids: CASSYGTLTDTQYF. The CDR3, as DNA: TGTGCCAGCAGCTACGGGACCCTCACAGATACGCAGTATTTT.

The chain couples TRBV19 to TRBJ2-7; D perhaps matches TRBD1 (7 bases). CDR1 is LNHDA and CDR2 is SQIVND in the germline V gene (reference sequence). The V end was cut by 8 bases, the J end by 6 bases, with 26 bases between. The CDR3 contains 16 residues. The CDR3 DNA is TGTGCCAGTCGGCCCCAGGGGGGCGTTGTTGTCGGCGAGCAGTACTTC. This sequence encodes CASRPQGGVVVGEQYF. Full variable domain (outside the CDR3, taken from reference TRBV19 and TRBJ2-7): DGGITQSPKYLFRKEGQNVTLSCEQNLNHDAMYWYRQDPGQGLRLIYYSQIVNDFQKGDIAEGYSVSREKKESFPLTVTSAQKNPTAFYLCASRPQGGVVVGEQYFGPGTRLTVT.

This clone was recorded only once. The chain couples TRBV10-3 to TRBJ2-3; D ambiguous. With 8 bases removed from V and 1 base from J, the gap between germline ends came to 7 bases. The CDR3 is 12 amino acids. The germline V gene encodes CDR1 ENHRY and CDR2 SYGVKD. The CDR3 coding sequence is TGTGCCATCCGCCAGGGCACAGATACGCAGTATTTT. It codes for CAIRQGTDTQYF.

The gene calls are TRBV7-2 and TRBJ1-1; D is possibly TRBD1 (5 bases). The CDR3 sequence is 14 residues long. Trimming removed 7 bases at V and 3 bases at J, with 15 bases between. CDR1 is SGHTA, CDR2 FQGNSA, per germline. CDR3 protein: CASMGGPFDTEAFF. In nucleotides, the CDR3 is TGTGCCAGCATGGGGGGACCCTTTGACACTGAAGCTTTCTTT. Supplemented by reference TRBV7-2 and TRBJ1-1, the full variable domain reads GAGVSQSPSNKVTEKGKDVELRCDPISGHTALYWYRQSLGQGLEFLIYFQGNSAPDKSGLPSDRFSAERTGGSVSTLTIQRTQQEDSAVYLCASMGGPFDTEAFFGQGTRLTVV.

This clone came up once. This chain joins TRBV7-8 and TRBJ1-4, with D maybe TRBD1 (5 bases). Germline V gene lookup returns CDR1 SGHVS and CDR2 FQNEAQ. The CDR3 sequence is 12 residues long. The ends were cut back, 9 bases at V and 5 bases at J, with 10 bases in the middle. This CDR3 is CASAGTNEKLFF. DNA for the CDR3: TGTGCCAGTGCGGGGACGAATGAAAAACTGTTTTTT.

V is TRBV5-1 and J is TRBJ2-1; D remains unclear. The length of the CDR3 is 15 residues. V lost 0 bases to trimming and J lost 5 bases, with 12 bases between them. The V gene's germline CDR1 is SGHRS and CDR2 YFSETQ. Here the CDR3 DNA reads TGCGCCAGCAGCTTGGCCGATGTAGGGAACAATGAGCAGTTCTTC. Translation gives CASSLADVGNNEQFF.

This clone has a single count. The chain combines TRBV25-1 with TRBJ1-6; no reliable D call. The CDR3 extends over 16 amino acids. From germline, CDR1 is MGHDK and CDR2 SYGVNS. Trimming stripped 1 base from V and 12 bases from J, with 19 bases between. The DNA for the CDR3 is TGTGCCAGCAGTGAATCCCTCACCGTTGGGGAGGTACCCCTCCACTTT. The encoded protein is CASSESLTVGEVPLHF.

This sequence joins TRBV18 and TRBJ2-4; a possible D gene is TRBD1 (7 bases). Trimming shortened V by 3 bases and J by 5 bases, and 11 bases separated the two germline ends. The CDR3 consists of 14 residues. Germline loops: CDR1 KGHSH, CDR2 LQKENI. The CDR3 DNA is TGTGCCAGCTCACCTTCAGGGGGGCAAAACATTCAGTACTTC. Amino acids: CASSPSGGQNIQYF.

The CDR3: CASSVSGYYNEQFF. CDR3 bases: TGTGCCAGCAGTGTAAGCGGCTACTACAATGAGCAGTTCTTC. The chain couples TRBV6-4 to TRBJ2-1, with D possibly being TRBD2 (5 bases). V was pared by 4 bases and J by 3 bases, with 10 bases between. Germline V gene lookup returns CDR1 MRHNA and CDR2 SNTAGT. The CDR3 contains 14 residues.

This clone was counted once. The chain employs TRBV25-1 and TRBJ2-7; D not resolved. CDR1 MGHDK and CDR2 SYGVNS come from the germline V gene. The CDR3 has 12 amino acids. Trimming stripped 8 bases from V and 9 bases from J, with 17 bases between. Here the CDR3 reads CASSPTGILQYF. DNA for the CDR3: TGTGCCAGCTCCCCGACGGGTATATTGCAGTACTTC.

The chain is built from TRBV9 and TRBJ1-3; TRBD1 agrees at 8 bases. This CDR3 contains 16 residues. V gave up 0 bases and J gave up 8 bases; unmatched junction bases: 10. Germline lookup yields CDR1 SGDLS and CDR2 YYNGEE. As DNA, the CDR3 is TGTGCCAGCAGCGTAGAAGGAACCGACAGGGGAGACACCATATATTTT. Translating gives CASSVEGTDRGDTIYF.

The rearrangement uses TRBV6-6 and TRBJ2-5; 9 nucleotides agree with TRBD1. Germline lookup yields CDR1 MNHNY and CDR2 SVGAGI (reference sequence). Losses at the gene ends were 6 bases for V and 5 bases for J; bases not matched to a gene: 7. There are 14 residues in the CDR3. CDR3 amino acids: CASRKQGASETQYF. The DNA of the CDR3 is TGTGCCAGCAGGAAACAGGGGGCATCTGAGACCCAGTACTTC.

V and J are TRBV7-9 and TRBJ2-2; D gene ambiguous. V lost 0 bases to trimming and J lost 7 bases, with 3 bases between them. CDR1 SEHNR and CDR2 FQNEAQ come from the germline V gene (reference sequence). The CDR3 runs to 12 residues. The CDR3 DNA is TGTGCCAGCAGCTTAGCAATCGGGGAGCTGTTTTTT. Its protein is CASSLAIGELFF.

The CDR3 coding sequence is TGTGCCAGCAGTTTTCAGTTTAGCACTGAAGCTTTCTTT. Amino acids: CASSFQFSTEAFF. The rearrangement uses TRBV28 and TRBJ1-1; no clear D. Germline V lookup: CDR1 MDHEN, CDR2 SYDVKM. This CDR3 is 13 amino acids long. Trimming left V 3 bases short and J 4 bases short, with 9 bases between.